This paragraph covers one T cell receptor (beta chain) sequence. The study assigned cohorts using participant-reported clinical history. The germline CDR1 and CDR2 sequences are SNHLY and FYNNEI. This CDR3 comprises 16 residues. After removal of 6 bases from V and 0 bases from J, the junction contained 10 bases not matched to a gene. These data belong to a study of blood T cell repertoires in COVID-19. Study as a whole: Specimens from acute and convalescent COVID-19 originated in the United States, Italy and Spain. Nucleic acid was either cDNA or gDNA, and it came from T cells, B-cell-depleted T cells, or PBMCs.

Libraries were prepared by immunoSEQ multiplex PCR; TCRdb keeps only in-frame clonotypes and omits some of them. The sample shows some 340,000 clones, 90% of them seen only once. Sequenced: PBMCs or T cells enriched from blood (not recorded which). The rearrangement joins TRBV2 to TRBJ1-2; 7 bases are a match to TRBD1. The source is a woman aged 25 to 39 who had been exposed to COVID-19. CDR3 DNA sequence: TGTGCCAGCAGCAATCCGACAGGGAGCTCTAACTATGGCTACACCTTC. Its translation is CASSNPTGSSNYGYTF.